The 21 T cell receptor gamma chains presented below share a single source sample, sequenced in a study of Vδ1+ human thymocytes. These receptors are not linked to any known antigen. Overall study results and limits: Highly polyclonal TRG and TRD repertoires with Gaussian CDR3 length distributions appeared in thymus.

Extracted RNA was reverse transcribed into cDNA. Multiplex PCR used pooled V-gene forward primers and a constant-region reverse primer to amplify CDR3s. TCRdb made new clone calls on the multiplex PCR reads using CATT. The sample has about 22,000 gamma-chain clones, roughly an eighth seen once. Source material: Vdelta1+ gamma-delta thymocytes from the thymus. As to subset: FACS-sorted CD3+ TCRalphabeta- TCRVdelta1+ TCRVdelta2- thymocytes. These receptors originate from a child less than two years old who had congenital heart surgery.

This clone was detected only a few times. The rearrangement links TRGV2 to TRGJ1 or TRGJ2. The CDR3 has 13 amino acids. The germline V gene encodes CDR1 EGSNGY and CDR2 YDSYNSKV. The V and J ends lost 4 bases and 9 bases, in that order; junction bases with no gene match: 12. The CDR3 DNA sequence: TGTGCCACCTGGGATGGGCGTGGACTTAAGAAACTCTTT. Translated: CATWDGRGLKKLF.

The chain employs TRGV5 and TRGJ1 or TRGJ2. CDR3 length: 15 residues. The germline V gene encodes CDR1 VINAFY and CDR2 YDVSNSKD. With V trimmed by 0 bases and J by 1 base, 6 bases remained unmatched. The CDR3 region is CATWDRLSNYYKKLF. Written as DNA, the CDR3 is TGTGCCACCTGGGACAGGCTCTCCAATTATTATAAGAAACTCTTT.

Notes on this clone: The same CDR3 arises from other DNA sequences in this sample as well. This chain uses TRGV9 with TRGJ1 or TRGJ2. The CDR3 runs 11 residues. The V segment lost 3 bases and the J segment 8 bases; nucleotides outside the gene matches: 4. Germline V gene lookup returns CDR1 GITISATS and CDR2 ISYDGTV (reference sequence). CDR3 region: CALWEPNKKLF. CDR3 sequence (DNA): TGTGCCTTGTGGGAGCCAAATAAGAAACTCTTT.

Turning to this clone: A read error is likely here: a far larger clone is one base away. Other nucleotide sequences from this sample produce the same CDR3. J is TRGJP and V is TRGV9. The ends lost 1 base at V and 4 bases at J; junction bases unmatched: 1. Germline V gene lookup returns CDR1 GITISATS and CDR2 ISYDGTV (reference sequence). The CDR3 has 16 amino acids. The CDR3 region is CALWEVQELGKKIKVF. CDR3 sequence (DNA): TGTGCCTTGTGGGAGGTCCAAGAGTTGGGCAAAAAAATCAAGGTATTT.

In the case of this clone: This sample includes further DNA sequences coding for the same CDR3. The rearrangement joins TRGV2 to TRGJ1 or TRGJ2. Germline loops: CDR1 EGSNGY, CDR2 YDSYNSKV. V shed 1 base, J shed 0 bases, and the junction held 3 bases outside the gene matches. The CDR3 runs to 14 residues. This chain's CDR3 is CATWDGRNYYKKLF. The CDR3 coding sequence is TGTGCCACCTGGGACGGAAGGAATTATTATAAGAAACTCTTT.

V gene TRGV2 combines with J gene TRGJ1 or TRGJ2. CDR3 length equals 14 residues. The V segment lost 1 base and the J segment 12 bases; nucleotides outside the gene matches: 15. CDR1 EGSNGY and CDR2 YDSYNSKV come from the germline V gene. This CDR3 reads CATWDGREGGRKLF. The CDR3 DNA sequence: TGTGCCACCTGGGACGGACGCGAGGGAGGTAGGAAACTCTTT.

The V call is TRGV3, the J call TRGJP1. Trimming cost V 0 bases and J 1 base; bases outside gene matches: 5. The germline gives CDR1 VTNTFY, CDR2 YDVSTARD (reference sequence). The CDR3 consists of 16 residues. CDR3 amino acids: CATWDRPLTTGWFKIF. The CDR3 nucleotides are TGTGCCACCTGGGACAGGCCTCTTACCACTGGTTGGTTCAAGATATTT.

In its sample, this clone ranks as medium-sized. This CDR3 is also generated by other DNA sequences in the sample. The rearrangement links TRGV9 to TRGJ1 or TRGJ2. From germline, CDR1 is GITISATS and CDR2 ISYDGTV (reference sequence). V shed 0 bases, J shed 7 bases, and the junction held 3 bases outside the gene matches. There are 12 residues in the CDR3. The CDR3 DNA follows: TGTGCCTTGTGGGAGGTGCCCTATAAGAAACTCTTT. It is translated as CALWEVPYKKLF.

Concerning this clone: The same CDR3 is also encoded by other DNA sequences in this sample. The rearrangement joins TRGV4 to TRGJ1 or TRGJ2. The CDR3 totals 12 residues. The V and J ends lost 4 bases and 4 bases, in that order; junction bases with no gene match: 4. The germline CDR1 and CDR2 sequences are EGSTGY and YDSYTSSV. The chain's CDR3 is CATWEYYYKKLF. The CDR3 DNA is TGTGCCACCTGGGAATACTATTATAAGAAACTCTTT.

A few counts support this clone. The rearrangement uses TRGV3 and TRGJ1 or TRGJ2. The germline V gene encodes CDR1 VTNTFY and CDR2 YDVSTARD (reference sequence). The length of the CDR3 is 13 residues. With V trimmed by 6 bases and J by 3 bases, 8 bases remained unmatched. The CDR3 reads CATWSTVYYKKLF. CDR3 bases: TGTGCCACCTGGTCGACCGTTTATTATAAGAAACTCTTT.

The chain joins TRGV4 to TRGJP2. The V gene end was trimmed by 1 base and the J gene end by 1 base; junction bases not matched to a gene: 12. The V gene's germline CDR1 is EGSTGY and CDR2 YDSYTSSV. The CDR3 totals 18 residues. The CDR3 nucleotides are TGTGCCACCTGGGATGGTCTAGACTGTGGTAGTAGTGATTGGATCAAGACGTTT. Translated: CATWDGLDCGSSDWIKTF.

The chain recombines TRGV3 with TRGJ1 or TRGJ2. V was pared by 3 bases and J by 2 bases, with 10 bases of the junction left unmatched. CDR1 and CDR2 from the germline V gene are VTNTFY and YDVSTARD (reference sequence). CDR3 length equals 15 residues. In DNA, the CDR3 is TGTGCCACCTGGGACCGCCTTCGAGATTATTATAAGAAACTCTTT. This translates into CATWDRLRDYYKKLF.

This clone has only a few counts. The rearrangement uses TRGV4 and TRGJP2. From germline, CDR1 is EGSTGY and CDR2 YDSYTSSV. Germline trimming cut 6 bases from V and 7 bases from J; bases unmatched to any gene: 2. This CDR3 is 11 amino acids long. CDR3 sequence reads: CATWHDWIKTF. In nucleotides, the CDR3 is TGTGCCACCTGGCATGATTGGATCAAGACGTTT.

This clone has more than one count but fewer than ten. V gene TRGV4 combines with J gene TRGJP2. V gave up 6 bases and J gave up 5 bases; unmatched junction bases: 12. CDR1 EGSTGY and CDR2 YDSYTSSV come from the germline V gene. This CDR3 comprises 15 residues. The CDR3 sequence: CATWKLDRSDWIKTF. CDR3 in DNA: TGTGCCACCTGGAAGTTGGATCGGAGTGATTGGATCAAGACGTTT.

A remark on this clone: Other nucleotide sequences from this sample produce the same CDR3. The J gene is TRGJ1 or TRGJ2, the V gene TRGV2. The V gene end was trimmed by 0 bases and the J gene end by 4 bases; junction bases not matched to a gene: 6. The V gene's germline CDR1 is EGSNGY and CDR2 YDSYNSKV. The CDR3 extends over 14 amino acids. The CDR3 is CATWDGLGYYKKLF. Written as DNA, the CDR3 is TGTGCCACCTGGGACGGGCTGGGGTATTATAAGAAACTCTTT.

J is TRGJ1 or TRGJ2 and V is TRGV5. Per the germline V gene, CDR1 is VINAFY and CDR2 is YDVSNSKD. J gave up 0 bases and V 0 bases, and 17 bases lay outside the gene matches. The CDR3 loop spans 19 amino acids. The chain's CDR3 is CATWDRAKWVPGNYYKKLF. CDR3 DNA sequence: TGTGCCACCTGGGACAGGGCCAAATGGGTCCCCGGGAATTATTATAAGAAACTCTTT.

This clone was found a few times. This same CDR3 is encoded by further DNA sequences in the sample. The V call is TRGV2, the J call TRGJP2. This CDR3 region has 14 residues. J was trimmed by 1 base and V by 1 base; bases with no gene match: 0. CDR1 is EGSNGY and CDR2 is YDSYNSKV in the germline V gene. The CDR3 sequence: CATWDGSSDWIKTF. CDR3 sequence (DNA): TGTGCCACCTGGGACGGTAGTAGTGATTGGATCAAGACGTTT.

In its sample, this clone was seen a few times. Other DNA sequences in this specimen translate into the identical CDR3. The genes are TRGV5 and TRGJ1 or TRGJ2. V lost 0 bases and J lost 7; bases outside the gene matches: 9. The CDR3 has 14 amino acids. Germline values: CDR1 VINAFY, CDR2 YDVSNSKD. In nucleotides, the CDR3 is TGTGCCACCTGGGACAGGCCTGGGGACTATAAGAAACTCTTT. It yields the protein CATWDRPGDYKKLF.

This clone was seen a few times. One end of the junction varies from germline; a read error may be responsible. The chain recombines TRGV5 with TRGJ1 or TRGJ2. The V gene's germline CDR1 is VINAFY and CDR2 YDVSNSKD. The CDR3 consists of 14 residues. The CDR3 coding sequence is TGTGCCACCTGGGACAGGCCGCTGGCAGGGTGGAAACTCTTC. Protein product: CATWDRPLAGWKLF.

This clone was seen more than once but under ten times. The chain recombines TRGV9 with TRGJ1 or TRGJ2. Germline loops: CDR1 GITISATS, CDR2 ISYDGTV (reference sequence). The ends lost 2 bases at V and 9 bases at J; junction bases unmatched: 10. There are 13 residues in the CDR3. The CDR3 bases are TGTGCCTTGTGGGAGGGCCTTGGTGGTAAGAAACTCTTT. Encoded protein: CALWEGLGGKKLF.

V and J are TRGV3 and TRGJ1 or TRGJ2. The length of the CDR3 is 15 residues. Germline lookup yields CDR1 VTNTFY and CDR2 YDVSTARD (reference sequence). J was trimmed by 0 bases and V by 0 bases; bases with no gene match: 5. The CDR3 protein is CATWDRLANYYKKLF. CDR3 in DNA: TGTGCCACCTGGGACAGGTTAGCGAATTATTATAAGAAACTCTTT.